This T cell receptor (beta chain) originates from a study of blood T cell repertoires in COVID-19. Study overall: The United States, Italy and Spain provided the acute and convalescent COVID-19 samples. T cells, B-cell-depleted T cells, or PBMCs provided the cDNA or gDNA that served as material.

As originally analysed: The assay estimated nucleated cells by amplifying reference gene primers. Profiled with immunoSEQ multiplex PCR; TCRdb holds only in-frame clones, not every one. V and J calls and clone size follow that table, whereas D and trimming were derived from the DNA. The top ten clones hold roughly 13% of a sample with approximately 130,000 clones, just under 85% of them seen once. There are 14 residues in the CDR3. Germline CDR1 and CDR2: LNHDA and SQIVND (reference sequence). The V end was cut by 9 bases, the J end by 6 bases, with 20 bases between. The sample consisted of peripheral blood. The chain combines TRBV19 with TRBJ1-1; D might be TRBD1 (6 bases). The receptor was derived from a human donor in a cohort sampled during active COVID-19. The CDR3 DNA reads TGTGCCAGCAAGATCGGGGCAGGGGTCGCTGAAGCTTTCTTT. Protein sequence: CASKIGAGVAEAFF.